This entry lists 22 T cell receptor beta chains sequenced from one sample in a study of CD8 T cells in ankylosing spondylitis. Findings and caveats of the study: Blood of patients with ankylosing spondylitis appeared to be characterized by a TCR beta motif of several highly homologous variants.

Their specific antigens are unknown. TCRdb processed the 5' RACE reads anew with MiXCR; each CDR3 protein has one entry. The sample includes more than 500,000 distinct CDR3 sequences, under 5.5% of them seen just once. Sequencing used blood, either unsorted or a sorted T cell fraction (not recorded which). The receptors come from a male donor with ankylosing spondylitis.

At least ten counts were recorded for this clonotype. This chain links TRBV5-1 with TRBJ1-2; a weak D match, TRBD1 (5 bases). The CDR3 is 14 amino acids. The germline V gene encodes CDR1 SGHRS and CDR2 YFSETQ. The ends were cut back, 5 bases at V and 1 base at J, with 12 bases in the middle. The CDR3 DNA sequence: TGCGCCAGCAGGGACATCGGAGATAACTATGGCTACACCTTC. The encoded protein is CASRDIGDNYGYTF.

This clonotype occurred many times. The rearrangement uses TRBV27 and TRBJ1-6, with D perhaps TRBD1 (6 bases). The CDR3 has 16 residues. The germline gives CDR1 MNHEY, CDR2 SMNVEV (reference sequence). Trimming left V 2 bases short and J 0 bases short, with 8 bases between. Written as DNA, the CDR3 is TGTGCCAGCAGTTTAAGGGGGTACTCCTATAATTCACCCCTCCACTTT. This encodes CASSLRGYSYNSPLHF.

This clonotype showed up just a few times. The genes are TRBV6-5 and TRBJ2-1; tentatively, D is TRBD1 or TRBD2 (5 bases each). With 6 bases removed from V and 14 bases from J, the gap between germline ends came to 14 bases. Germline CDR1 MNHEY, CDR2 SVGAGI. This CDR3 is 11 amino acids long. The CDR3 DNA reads TGTGCCAGCAGCTCCTGGGACCGGGAGTTCTTC. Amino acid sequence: CASSSWDREFF.

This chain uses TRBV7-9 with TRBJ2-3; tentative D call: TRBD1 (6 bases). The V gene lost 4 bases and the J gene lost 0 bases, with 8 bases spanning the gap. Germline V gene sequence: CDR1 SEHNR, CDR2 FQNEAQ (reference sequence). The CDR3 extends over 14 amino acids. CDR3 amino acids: CASSYGQSTDTQYF. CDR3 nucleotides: TGTGCCAGCAGCTATGGACAGAGCACAGATACGCAGTATTTT. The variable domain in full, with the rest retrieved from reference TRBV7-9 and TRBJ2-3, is DTGVSQNPRHKITKRGQNVTFRCDPISEHNRLYWYRQTLGQGPEFLTYFQNEAQLEKSRLLSDRFSAERPKGSFSTLEIQRTEQGDSAMYLCASSYGQSTDTQYFGPGTRLTVL.

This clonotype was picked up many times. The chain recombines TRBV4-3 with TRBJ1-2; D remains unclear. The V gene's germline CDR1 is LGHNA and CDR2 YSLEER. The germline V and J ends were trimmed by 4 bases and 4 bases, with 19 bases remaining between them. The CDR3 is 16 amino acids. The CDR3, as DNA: TGCGCCAGCAGCCCTAGTCCCGGGGAGGAGGCCTATGGCTACACCTTC. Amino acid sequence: CASSPSPGEEAYGYTF.

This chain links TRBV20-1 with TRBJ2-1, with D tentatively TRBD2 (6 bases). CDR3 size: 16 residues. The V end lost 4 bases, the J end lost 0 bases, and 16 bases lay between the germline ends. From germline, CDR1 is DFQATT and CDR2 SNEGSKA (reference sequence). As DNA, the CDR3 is TGCAGTGCTACTTCCTCTAGCGACCGCTCCTACAATGAGCAGTTCTTC. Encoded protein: CSATSSSDRSYNEQFF.

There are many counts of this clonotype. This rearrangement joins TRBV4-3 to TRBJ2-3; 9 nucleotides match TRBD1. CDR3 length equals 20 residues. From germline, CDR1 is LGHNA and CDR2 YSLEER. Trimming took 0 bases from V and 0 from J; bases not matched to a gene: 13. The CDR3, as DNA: TGCGCCAGCAGCCAAGATTTTTGGGGACAGGGAAGAACTAGCACAGATACGCAGTATTTT. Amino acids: CASSQDFWGQGRTSTDTQYF.

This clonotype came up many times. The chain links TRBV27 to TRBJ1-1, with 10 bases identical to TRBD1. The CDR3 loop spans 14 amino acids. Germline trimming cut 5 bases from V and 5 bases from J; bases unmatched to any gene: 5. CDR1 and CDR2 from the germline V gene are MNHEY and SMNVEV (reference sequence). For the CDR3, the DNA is TGTGCCAGCAGTCCGACAGGGGGCATGACTGAAGCTTTCTTT. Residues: CASSPTGGMTEAFF.

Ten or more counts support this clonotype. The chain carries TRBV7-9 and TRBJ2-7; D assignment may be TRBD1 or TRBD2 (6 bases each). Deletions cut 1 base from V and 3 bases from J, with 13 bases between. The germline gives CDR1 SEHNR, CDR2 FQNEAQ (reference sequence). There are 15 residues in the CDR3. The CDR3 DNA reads TGTGCCAGCAGCTTAGTTGGGGGGCCCCTCTACGAGCAGTACTTC. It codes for CASSLVGGPLYEQYF.

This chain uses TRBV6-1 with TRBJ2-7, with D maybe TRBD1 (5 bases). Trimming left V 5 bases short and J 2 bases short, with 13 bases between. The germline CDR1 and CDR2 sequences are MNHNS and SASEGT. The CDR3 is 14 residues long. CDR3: CASSTDIPPYEQYF. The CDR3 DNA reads TGTGCCAGCAGTACGGACATTCCTCCCTACGAGCAGTACTTC.

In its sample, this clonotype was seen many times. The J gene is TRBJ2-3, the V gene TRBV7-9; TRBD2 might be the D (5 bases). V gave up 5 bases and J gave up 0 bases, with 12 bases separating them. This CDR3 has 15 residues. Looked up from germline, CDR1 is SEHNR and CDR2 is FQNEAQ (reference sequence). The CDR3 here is CASSQSGFSTDTQYF. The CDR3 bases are TGTGCCAGCAGCCAAAGCGGTTTCAGCACAGATACGCAGTATTTT.

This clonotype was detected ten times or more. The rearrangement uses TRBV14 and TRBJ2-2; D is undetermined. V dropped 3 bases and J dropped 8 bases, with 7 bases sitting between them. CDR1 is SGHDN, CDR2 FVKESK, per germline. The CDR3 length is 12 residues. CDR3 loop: CASSQYGGELFF. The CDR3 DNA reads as TGTGCCAGCAGCCAGTACGGAGGGGAGCTGTTTTTT.

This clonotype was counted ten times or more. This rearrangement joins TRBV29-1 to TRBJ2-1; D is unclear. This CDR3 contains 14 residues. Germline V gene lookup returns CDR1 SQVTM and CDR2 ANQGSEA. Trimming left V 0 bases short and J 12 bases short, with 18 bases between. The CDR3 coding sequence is TGCAGCGTTGAAGAGGGGTTGGGGAACCCGGGGCAGTTCTTC. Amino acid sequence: CSVEEGLGNPGQFF.

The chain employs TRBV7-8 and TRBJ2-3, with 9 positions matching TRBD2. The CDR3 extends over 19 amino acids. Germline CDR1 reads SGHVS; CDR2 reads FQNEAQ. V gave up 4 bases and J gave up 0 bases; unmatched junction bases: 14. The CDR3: CASSSGLAKGPASTDTQYF. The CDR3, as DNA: TGTGCCAGCAGCTCGGGACTAGCAAAGGGACCCGCTAGCACAGATACGCAGTATTTT.

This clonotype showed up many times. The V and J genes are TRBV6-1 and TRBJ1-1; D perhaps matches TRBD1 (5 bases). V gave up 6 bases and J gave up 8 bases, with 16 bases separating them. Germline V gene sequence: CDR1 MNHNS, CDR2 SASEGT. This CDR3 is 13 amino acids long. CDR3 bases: TGTGCCAGCAGCCGGGACCCAGAGAAAGAAGCTTTCTTT. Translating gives CASSRDPEKEAFF.

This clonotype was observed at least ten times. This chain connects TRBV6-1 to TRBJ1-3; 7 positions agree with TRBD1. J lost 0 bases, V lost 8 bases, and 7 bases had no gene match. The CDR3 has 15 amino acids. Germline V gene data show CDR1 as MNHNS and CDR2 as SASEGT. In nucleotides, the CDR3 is TGTGCCAGCCGGACAGGCACCACCTCTGGAAACACCATATATTTT. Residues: CASRTGTTSGNTIYF.

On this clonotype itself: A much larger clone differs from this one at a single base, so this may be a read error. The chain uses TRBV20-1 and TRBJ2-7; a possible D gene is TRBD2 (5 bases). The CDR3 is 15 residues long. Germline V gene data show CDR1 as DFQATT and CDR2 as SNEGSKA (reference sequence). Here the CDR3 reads CSGRDSRSGSYEQYF. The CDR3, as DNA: TGCAGTGGTAGAGATTCAAGAAGCGGCTCCTACGAGCAGTACTTC.

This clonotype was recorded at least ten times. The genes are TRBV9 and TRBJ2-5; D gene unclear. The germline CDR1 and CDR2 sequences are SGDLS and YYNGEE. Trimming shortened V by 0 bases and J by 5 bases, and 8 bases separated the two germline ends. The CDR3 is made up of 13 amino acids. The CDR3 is CASSVGAGETQYF. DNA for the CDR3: TGTGCCAGCAGCGTAGGTGCCGGGGAGACCCAGTACTTC.

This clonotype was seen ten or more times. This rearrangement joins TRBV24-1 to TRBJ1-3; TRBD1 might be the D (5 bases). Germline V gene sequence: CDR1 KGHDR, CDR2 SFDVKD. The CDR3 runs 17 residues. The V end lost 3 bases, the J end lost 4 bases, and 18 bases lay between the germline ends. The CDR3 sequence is CATSDGTQALGGNTIYF. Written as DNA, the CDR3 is TGTGCCACCAGTGATGGAACACAGGCACTGGGGGGAAACACCATATATTTT.

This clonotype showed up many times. The CDR3 is CASSPPGSLYEQYF. The CDR3 nucleotides read TGTGCCAGCAGTCCCCCGGGCTCTCTCTACGAGCAGTACTTC. The rearrangement uses TRBV28 and TRBJ2-7, with unresolved D. This CDR3 comprises 14 residues. V was clipped by 5 bases and J by 3 bases, with 14 bases between them. Germline CDR1 is MDHEN and CDR2 is SYDVKM.

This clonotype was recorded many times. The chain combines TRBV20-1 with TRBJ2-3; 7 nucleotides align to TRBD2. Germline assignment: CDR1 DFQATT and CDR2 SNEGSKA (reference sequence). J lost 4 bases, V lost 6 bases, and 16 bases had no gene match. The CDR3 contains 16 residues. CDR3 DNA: TGCAGTGCCCGGACTAGGCCCCTCCTCTCCGCAGATACGCAGTATTTT. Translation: CSARTRPLLSADTQYF.

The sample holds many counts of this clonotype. The CDR3 is CASRRDRGSYEQYF. Here the CDR3 DNA reads TGTGCCAGCAGAAGGGACAGGGGATCCTACGAGCAGTACTTC. The V call is TRBV6-1, the J call TRBJ2-7; TRBD1 aligns across 10 bases. CDR1 MNHNS and CDR2 SASEGT come from the germline V gene. V lost 6 bases to trimming and J lost 1 base; unmatched junction nucleotides: 3. This CDR3 spans 14 amino acids.